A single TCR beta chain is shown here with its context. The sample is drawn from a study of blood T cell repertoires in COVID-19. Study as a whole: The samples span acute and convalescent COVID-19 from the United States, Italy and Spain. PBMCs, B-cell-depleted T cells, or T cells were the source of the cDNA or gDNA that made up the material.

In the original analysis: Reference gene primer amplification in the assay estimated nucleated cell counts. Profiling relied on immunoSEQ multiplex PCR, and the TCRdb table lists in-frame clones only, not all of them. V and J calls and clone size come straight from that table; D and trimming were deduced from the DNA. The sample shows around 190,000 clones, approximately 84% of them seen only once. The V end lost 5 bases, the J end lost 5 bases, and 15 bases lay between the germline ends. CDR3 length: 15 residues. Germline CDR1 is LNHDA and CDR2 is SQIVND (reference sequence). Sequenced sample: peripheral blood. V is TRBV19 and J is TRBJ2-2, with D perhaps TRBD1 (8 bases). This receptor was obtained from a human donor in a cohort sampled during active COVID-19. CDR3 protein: CASSLDRGGTGELFF. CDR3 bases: TGTGCCAGTAGTCTTGACAGGGGAGGGACCGGGGAGCTGTTTTTT.